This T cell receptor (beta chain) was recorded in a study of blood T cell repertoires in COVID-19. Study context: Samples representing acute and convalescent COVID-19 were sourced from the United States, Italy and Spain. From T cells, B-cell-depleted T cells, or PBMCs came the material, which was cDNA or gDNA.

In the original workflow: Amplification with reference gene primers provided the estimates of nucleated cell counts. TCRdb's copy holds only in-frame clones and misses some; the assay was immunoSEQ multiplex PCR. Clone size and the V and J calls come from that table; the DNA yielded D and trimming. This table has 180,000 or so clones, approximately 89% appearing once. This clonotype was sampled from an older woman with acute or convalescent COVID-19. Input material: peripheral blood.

CDR3 DNA sequence: TGTGCCAGCAGTGAACTGTCGTCACCCCTCCACTTT. This encodes CASSELSSPLHF. The chain uses TRBV2 and TRBJ1-6; D remains unclear. V was trimmed by 2 bases and J by 10 bases, leaving 6 bases between them. CDR1 and CDR2 from the germline V gene are SNHLY and FYNNEI. The CDR3 sequence is 12 residues long.